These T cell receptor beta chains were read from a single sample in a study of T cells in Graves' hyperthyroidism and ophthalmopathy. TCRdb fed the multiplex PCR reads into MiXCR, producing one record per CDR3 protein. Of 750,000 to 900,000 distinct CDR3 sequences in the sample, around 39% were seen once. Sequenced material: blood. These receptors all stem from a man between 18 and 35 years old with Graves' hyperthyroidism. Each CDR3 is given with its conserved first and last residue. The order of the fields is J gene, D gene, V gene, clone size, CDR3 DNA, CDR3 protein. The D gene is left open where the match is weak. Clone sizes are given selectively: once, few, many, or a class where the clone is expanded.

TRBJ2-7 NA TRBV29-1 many TGCAGCGTTTCCCGGGACAACTACGAGCAGTACTTC CSVSRDNYEQYF
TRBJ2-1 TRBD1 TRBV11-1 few TGTGCCAGCAGCTTAGGACAGGGCAATGAGCAGTTCTTC CASSLGQGNEQFF
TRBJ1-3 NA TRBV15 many TGTGCCACCAGCAGAGACACCATCTCTGGAAACACCATATATTTT CATSRDTISGNTIYF
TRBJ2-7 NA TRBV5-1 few TGCGCCAGCAGCTGGACCCAGGGGGGGCTCCCCTACGAGCAGTACTTC CASSWTQGGLPYEQYF
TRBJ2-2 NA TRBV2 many TGTGCCAGCGATAGGCAGGGGAACACCGGGGAGCTGTTTTTT CASDRQGNTGELFF
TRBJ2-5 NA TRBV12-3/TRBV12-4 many TGTGCCAGCAGTTCGGATAGAGAGACCCAGTACTTC CASSSDRETQYF
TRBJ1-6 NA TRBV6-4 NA TGTGCCAGCAGTGATTCGAATTATTCACCCCTCCACTTT CASSDSNYSPLHF
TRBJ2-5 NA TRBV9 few TGTGCCAGCAGCCCGGGACCAAGACCCCAAGAGACCCAGTACTTC CASSPGPRPQETQYF
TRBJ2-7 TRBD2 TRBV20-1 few TGCAGTGCCTCTCTAGCGGGTGTCGACGAGCAGTACTTC CSASLAGVDEQYF
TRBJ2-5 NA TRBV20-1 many TGCAGTGCCGTAGGGCTGGATCGGACACGCGTCCAAGAGACCCAGTACTTC CSAVGLDRTRVQETQYF
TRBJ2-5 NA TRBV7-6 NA TGTGCCAGCAGCTTAGGCTGGGCCCAAGAGACCCAGTACTTC CASSLGWAQETQYF
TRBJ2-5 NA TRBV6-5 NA TGTGCCAGCCGTGACGGGACAACGGTGGTGACCCAGTACTTC CASRDGTTVVTQYF
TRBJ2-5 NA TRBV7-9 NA TGTGCCAGCAGCTTCGGGGCTGCCTTCCAAGAGACCCAGTACTTC CASSFGAAFQETQYF
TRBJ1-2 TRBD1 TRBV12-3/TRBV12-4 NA TGTGCCAGCAGTAGGGGGACAGGGTTTGGCTACACCTTC CASSRGTGFGYTF
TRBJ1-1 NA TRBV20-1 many TGCAGTGCTAGAGAGCCGGGCAGGGATAGCACTGAAGCTTTCTTT CSAREPGRDSTEAFF
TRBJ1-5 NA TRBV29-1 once TGCAGAGATCCTCCGGGGCAGCAGCCCCAGCATTTT CRDPPGQQPQHF
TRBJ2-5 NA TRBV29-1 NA TGCAGCAGTGAAGAACCACCGACCCAGTACTTC CSSEEPPTQYF
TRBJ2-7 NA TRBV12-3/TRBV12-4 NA TGTGCCAGCAGTTACTCGGCGGTCTCCTACGAGCAGTACTTC CASSYSAVSYEQYF
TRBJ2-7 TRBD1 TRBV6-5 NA TGTGCCAGCAGTTTCATGACAGGGCCCTACGAGCAGTACTTC CASSFMTGPYEQYF
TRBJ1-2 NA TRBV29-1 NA TGCAGTCTAGGGACATCTTATGGCTACACCTTC CSLGTSYGYTF
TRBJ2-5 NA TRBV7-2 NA TGTGCCAGCAGCGGAGGGACGGAAATGGAGACCCAGTACTTC CASSGGTEMETQYF
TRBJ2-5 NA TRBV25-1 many TGTGCCAGCAACGGCCCCCAAGAGACCCAGTACTTC CASNGPQETQYF
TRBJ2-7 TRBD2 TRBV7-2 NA TGCGCCAGCAACCGATTAGCGGGAGAAGGCTACGAGCAGTACTTC CASNRLAGEGYEQYF
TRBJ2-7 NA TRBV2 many TGTGCCAGCTCGTACACTAGGATCGAGCAGTACTTC CASSYTRIEQYF
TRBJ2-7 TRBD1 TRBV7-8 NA TGCGCCAGCAGCCCCACCGAGGGACAGGGGTCCTACGAGCAGTACTTC CASSPTEGQGSYEQYF
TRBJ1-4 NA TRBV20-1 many TGCAGTGCTAGTTCCTCCAATGAAAAACTGTTTTTT CSASSSNEKLFF
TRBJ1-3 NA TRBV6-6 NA TGTGCCAGCATACTGGACGGGTCTGGAAACACCATATATTTT CASILDGSGNTIYF
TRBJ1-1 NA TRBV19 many TGTGCCAGTAGTCCCAGGAGGGTCTACACTGAAGCTTTCTTT CASSPRRVYTEAFF
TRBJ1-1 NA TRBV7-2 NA TGTGCCAGCAGCAAGGGCCCGAGGGGCACTGAAGCTTTCTTT CASSKGPRGTEAFF
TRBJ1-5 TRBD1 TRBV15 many TGTGCCACCAGCAGAGATCGGACAGGGGGATTGGGTCAGCCCCAGCATTTT CATSRDRTGGLGQPQHF
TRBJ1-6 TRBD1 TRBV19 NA TGTGCCAGTAGTACCGGACAGGATAATTCACCCCTCCACTTT CASSTGQDNSPLHF
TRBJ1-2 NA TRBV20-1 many TGCAGTGCTCCTCAGGACTATGGCTACACCTTC CSAPQDYGYTF
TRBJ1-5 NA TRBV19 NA TGTGCCAGTAGTATACGGACAGACCTATTTAGCAATCAGCCCCAGCATTTT CASSIRTDLFSNQPQHF
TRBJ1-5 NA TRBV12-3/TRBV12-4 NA TGTGCCAGCAGTTCAGTGTGGGCAGACAATCAGCCCCAGCATTTT CASSSVWADNQPQHF
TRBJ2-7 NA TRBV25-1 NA TGTGCCAGCGCTCGGCGAGGCTACGAGCAGTACTTC CASARRGYEQYF
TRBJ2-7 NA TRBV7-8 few TGTGCCAGCAGCGGGGGCCCTAACTACGAGCAGTACTTC CASSGGPNYEQYF
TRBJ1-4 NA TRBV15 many TGTGCCACCAGCAGAGCCGACAGCTCTACAACTAATGAAAAACTGTTTTTT CATSRADSSTTNEKLFF
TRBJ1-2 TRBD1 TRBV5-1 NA TGCGCCAGCAGCTTGGCCGTGACAGGGGGTGGCTACACCTTC CASSLAVTGGGYTF
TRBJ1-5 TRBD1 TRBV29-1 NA TGCAGTGGGGGACAGGATAGCAATCAGCCCCAGCATTTT CSGGQDSNQPQHF
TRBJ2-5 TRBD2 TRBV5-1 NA TGTGCCAGCAGTTACGCGGGAGTGGGAGAGACCCAGTACTTC CASSYAGVGETQYF
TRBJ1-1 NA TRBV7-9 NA TGTGCCAGCGGCTACGCAAACACTGAAGCTTTCTTT CASGYANTEAFF
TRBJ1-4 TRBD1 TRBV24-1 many TGTGCCACCAGTGATTTGCCGGGACAGGGGGCTAATGAAAAACTGTTTTTT CATSDLPGQGANEKLFF